This T cell receptor (beta chain) was sequenced in a study of CD4+ T cells in melanoma. General study points: CD8+ T cell, macrophage and B cell function reportedly correlated with neoantigen-specific CD4+ T cells. Diverse differentiation states were reported for melanoma neoantigen-specific CD4+ T cells.

Worth noting for this clone: The antigen remains undetermined.

The repertoire was sequenced with immunoSEQ multiplex PCR; TCRdb's copy has only in-frame clones and lacks some. The sample lists approximately 110,000 clones, around 92% occurring once. Germline CDR1 MNHNY, CDR2 SVGAGI (reference sequence). CDR3 length: 14 amino acids. The V end lost 0 bases, the J end lost 4 bases, and 9 bases lay between the germline ends. The V call is TRBV6-6, the J call TRBJ1-1; D is uncertain. The sequence came from a human donor with melanoma. The specimen sequenced was peripheral blood. The CDR3 DNA reads TGTGCCAGCAGTTACTCCGGAGGTTCCACTGAAGCTTTCTTT. This encodes CASSYSGGSTEAFF.